This T cell receptor beta chain derives from a study of shared clonotypes between healthy human individuals. Concerning this clone: Its matching antigen is unknown.

Study-level findings and limits: Sorted-subset sequencing was shown by rarefaction to be incomplete despite large depth. Generation probabilities were higher for clonotypes shared across all four sorted-subset donors than for unshared ones.

CDR3 length equals 16 residues. The V and J ends lost 4 bases and 1 base, in that order; junction bases with no gene match: 9. Germline loops: CDR1 SGDLS, CDR2 YYNGEE. An assay was performed, and its level was deep. Original processing methods: ImmunoSEQ output held junction-only sequences without quality scores, so filtering differed. Some clones are missing from TCRdb's copy, which holds only in-frame ones; the method was immunoSEQ multiplex PCR. V, J and clone size reflect that table, while D and trimming were determined from the DNA. Altogether approximately 2.4 million clones are present, approximately 96% being singletons, with the ten largest covering 0.13%.

The receptor was isolated from a young man in good health. The gene calls are TRBV9 and TRBJ1-1; 8 bases are shared with TRBD1. The sequenced material came from naive CD4+ T cells sorted from blood. The subset is: CD45RA+ positively selected. In DNA form, the CDR3 reads TGTGCCAGCAGCCAAAGGACAGGGAAGGGGAACACTGAAGCTTTCTTT. Translated: CASSQRTGKGNTEAFF.